A single sample gave rise to the 24 T cell receptor beta chains below, sequenced in a study of technical replicates of blood from a handful of donors. The protocol was immunoSEQ multiplex PCR, while the TCRdb copy is restricted to in-frame clones and leaves out a portion. The sample has about 94,000 clones, approximately 95% seen once. What was sequenced was T cells isolated from PBMCs. These receptors originate from a human donor in good health.

V is TRBV28 and J is TRBJ2-1, with a possible D match to TRBD1 (5 bases). Trimming shortened V by 1 base and J by 0 bases, and 10 bases separated the two germline ends. CDR1 is MDHEN, CDR2 SYDVKM, per germline. The CDR3 spans 16 residues. The CDR3 protein is CASSLFGASSYNEQFF. The CDR3 DNA follows: TGTGCCAGCAGTTTATTTGGGGCGAGCTCCTACAATGAGCAGTTCTTC. The whole variable domain, remainder taken from reference TRBV28 and TRBJ2-1, is DVKVTQSSRYLVKRTGEKVFLECVQDMDHENMFWYRQDPGLGLRLIYFSYDVKMKEKGDIPEGYSVSREKKERFSLILESASTNQTSMYLCASSLFGASSYNEQFFGPGTRLTVL.

The chain carries TRBV4-1 and TRBJ2-2, with TRBD1 identical over 9 bases. The germline CDR1 and CDR2 sequences are MGHRA and YSYEKL. The CDR3 has 15 amino acids. With 4 bases clipped from V and 4 bases from J, the junction kept 4 bases outside the gene matches. The CDR3 sequence: CASSRPGQGTGELFF. CDR3 sequence (DNA): TGCGCCAGCAGCCGCCCGGGACAGGGCACCGGGGAGCTGTTTTTT.

This clone was counted a few times. The CDR3 loop reads CASSLATEMNTEAFF. CDR3 sequence (DNA): TGCGCCAGCAGCTTGGCTACTGAGATGAACACTGAAGCTTTCTTT. V and J are TRBV5-1 and TRBJ1-1; D is unclear. V dropped 0 bases and J dropped 0 bases, with 9 bases sitting between them. Germline CDR1 reads SGHRS; CDR2 reads YFSETQ. The length of the CDR3 is 15 residues.

The rearrangement links TRBV5-4 to TRBJ2-2; 9 bases match TRBD1. This CDR3 is built from 15 residues. CDR1 SGHNT and CDR2 YYREEE come from the germline V gene (reference sequence). V lost 4 bases and J lost 2; bases outside the gene matches: 3. The CDR3 sequence is CASSPGQGNTGELFF. DNA for the CDR3: TGTGCCAGCAGCCCGGGACAGGGCAACACCGGGGAGCTGTTTTTT.

This rearrangement joins TRBV28 to TRBJ1-2; 8 bases are shared with TRBD1. CDR3 size: 13 residues. CDR1 and CDR2 (germline): MDHEN, SYDVKM. The J segment lost 5 bases and the V segment lost 11 bases, leaving 10 bases of the junction unmatched. The CDR3 here is CAAHTTGGYGYTF. The CDR3 region has the DNA TGTGCCGCTCACACAACAGGGGGGTATGGCTACACCTTC.

The rearrangement joins TRBV28 to TRBJ2-4; D remains ambiguous. Trimming removed 5 bases at V and 4 bases at J, with 18 bases between. The CDR3 covers 16 residues. Germline assignment: CDR1 MDHEN and CDR2 SYDVKM. CDR3 in DNA: TGTGCCAGCAGTCGCCCCGGGTCTGGAACTAAAAACATTCAGTACTTC. Protein sequence: CASSRPGSGTKNIQYF.

The chain recombines TRBV9 with TRBJ2-6; 7 bases are a match to TRBD1. V lost 5 bases to trimming and J lost 2 bases; unmatched junction nucleotides: 4. CDR1 SGDLS and CDR2 YYNGEE come from the germline V gene. The length of the CDR3 is 15 residues. In nucleotides, the CDR3 is TGTGCCAGCAGGAAACAGGGGACTGGGGCCAACGTCCTGACTTTC. Amino acid sequence: CASRKQGTGANVLTF.

The chain couples TRBV28 to TRBJ2-1; perhaps TRBD1 as D (6 bases). V gave up 1 base and J gave up 5 bases, with 12 bases separating them. The length of the CDR3 is 15 residues. The germline gives CDR1 MDHEN, CDR2 SYDVKM. The CDR3 DNA reads TGTGCCAGCAGTTTATCCGTACCAGGGGACAATGAGCAGTTCTTC. Residues: CASSLSVPGDNEQFF.

CDR3 sequence (DNA): TGTGCCATCAGGGGCACAGGGATCTATGGCTACACCTTC. This gives the protein CAIRGTGIYGYTF. The chain links TRBV10-3 to TRBJ1-2, with TRBD1 as a possible D gene (6 bases). Trimming took 6 bases from V and 4 from J, leaving 12 bases between them. Germline V lookup: CDR1 ENHRY, CDR2 SYGVKD. This CDR3 spans 13 amino acids.

V is TRBV11-2 and J is TRBJ1-1; weak D call: TRBD1 (6 bases). The V end was cut by 5 bases, the J end by 5 bases, with 15 bases between. Germline V gene sequence: CDR1 SGHAT, CDR2 FQNNGV. CDR3 size: 14 residues. The CDR3 region is CASSPRGGVTEAFF. Here the CDR3 DNA reads TGTGCCAGCAGCCCCCGAGGGGGGGTAACTGAAGCTTTCTTT.

The rearrangement links TRBV11-2 to TRBJ1-2; 7 bases fit TRBD1. The CDR3 runs to 16 residues. Trimming cost V 5 bases and J 2 bases; bases outside gene matches: 11. Germline CDR1 and CDR2: SGHAT and FQNNGV. CDR3 region: CASSLHRQGGNYGYTF. In nucleotides, the CDR3 is TGTGCCAGCAGCCTCCACCGACAGGGCGGAAACTATGGCTACACCTTC.

V usage is TRBV28 and J usage is TRBJ1-5, with 8 bases identical to TRBD1. The CDR3 consists of 18 residues. Trimming removed 3 bases from V and 1 base from J; junction bases left unmatched: 11. Germline CDR1 is MDHEN and CDR2 is SYDVKM. In DNA, the CDR3 is TGTGCCAGCAGTTTTGATCCCGGACAGGGACAAAGCAATCAGCCCCAGCATTTT. Protein product: CASSFDPGQGQSNQPQHF.

CDR3 loop: CASNSGSYEEQYF. CDR3 in DNA: TGTGCCAGTAATAGCGGGAGTTATGAGGAGCAGTACTTC. The chain couples TRBV19 to TRBJ2-7; 9 bases are a match to TRBD2. Germline loops: CDR1 LNHDA, CDR2 SQIVND (reference sequence). The V gene end was trimmed by 7 bases and the J gene end by 7 bases; junction bases not matched to a gene: 8. This CDR3 is 13 amino acids long. Combining the CDR3 with reference TRBV19 and TRBJ2-7 gives the whole variable domain DGGITQSPKYLFRKEGQNVTLSCEQNLNHDAMYWYRQDPGQGLRLIYYSQIVNDFQKGDIAEGYSVSREKKESFPLTVTSAQKNPTAFYLCASNSGSYEEQYFGPGTRLTVT.

The sample holds one count of this clone. CDR3 in DNA: TGTGCCAGCAGCTTGGAAGCGAGGTCGGACACTGAAGCTTTCTTT. Translating it yields CASSLEARSDTEAFF. The chain combines TRBV5-6 with TRBJ1-1; no clear D gene. Trimming took 0 bases from V and 3 from J, leaving 12 bases between them. CDR3 length: 15 residues. Germline CDR1 and CDR2: SGHDT and YYEEEE.

The rearrangement links TRBV10-3 to TRBJ2-3; maybe TRBD1 (6 bases). CDR1 is ENHRY and CDR2 is SYGVKD in the germline V gene. The CDR3 has 16 amino acids. V gave up 6 bases and J gave up 3 bases, with 19 bases separating them. The CDR3 loop is CAISRSQGSLTDTQYF. In DNA form, the CDR3 reads TGTGCCATCAGCCGGTCACAGGGATCGCTAACAGATACGCAGTATTTT.

The chain employs TRBV10-3 and TRBJ2-3, with 9 bases aligning to TRBD2. After removal of 7 bases from V and 4 bases from J, the junction contained 6 bases not matched to a gene. Germline V gene data show CDR1 as ENHRY and CDR2 as SYGVKD. CDR3 size: 14 residues. CDR3 coding DNA: TGTGCCATCACCCCGGGACTAGCATCAGATACGCAGTATTTT. Protein product: CAITPGLASDTQYF.

The chain carries TRBV2 and TRBJ2-2, with TRBD1 matching 7 bases. There are 15 residues in the CDR3. Germline assignment: CDR1 SNHLY and CDR2 FYNNEI. With 2 bases clipped from V and 4 bases from J, the junction kept 4 bases outside the gene matches. CDR3 coding DNA: TGTGCCAGCAGTGAATCCCCAGGGGGCACCGGGGAGCTGTTTTTT. It translates to CASSESPGGTGELFF.

This clone has more than one count but fewer than ten. The CDR3 region is CASMGRNTEAFF. The DNA of the CDR3 is TGTGCCAGCATGGGCAGGAACACTGAAGCTTTCTTT. V and J are TRBV6-5 and TRBJ1-1; D gene uncertain. Looked up from germline, CDR1 is MNHEY and CDR2 is SVGAGI. Trimming left V 7 bases short and J 1 base short, with 7 bases between. This CDR3 is built from 12 residues.

V and J are TRBV12-5 and TRBJ2-3, with a possible D match to TRBD1 (6 bases). The CDR3 extends over 15 amino acids. The germline V gene has CDR1 LGHNT and CDR2 FRNRAP. Trimming pared 5 bases from V and 1 base from J, leaving 13 bases between. The DNA of the CDR3 is TGTGCTAGTGGTCCCGGACAGTTCCGCACAGATACGCAGTATTTT. Protein product: CASGPGQFRTDTQYF.

The sample holds one count of this clone. This chain joins TRBV15 and TRBJ2-1, with 10 bases matching TRBD2. The germline gives CDR1 LNHNV, CDR2 YYDKDF (reference sequence). V shed 5 bases, J shed 9 bases, and the junction held 10 bases outside the gene matches. The length of the CDR3 is 15 residues. The CDR3 DNA is TGTGCCACCAGCGGAAGCGGGAGGGCGTCTGGTGAGCAGTTCTTC. This gives the protein CATSGSGRASGEQFF.

This clone was counted a single time. This chain connects TRBV19 to TRBJ1-4, with D possibly TRBD1 on 5 matching bases. CDR1 LNHDA and CDR2 SQIVND come from the germline V gene (reference sequence). V was shortened by 1 base and J by 7 bases, with 10 bases between the two germline ends. The CDR3 sequence is 14 residues long. Here the CDR3 reads CASSIAGFSEKLFF. For the CDR3, the DNA is TGTGCCAGTAGTATAGCAGGGTTTAGTGAAAAACTGTTTTTT.

The chain joins TRBV28 to TRBJ1-5; D is unclear. V lost 3 bases and J lost 7, with 22 bases in between. The V gene's germline CDR1 is MDHEN and CDR2 SYDVKM. The CDR3 is 17 residues long. CDR3 protein: CASSFSHREIWEQPQHF. In DNA, the CDR3 is TGTGCCAGCAGTTTCTCCCATCGGGAAATCTGGGAACAGCCCCAGCATTTT.

The chain links TRBV27 to TRBJ2-7; the match to TRBD1 covers 11 bases. Looked up from germline, CDR1 is MNHEY and CDR2 is SMNVEV (reference sequence). The CDR3 runs 15 residues. Trimming took 1 base from V and 3 from J; bases not matched to a gene: 2. The CDR3 DNA sequence: TGTGCCAGCAGTTTATTGGGACAGGGGGGCTACGAGCAGTACTTC. It specifies CASSLLGQGGYEQYF.

The chain is built from TRBV19 and TRBJ2-1, with a possible D match to TRBD1 (8 bases). The CDR3 length is 12 residues. Germline CDR1 LNHDA, CDR2 SQIVND (reference sequence). Trimming pared 6 bases from V and 12 bases from J, leaving 15 bases between. The CDR3 DNA reads TGTGCCAGTAGACAACAGGGGGGGCTGCAGTTCTTC. It codes for CASRQQGGLQFF.